Below, one TCR beta chain is given with its context. Its antigen is still unknown. This entry is derived from a study of post-analysis software for immune sequencing data. About the study: Secondary progressive, relapsing-remitting and progressive-relapsing multiple sclerosis were among the included disease courses.

Study observations and caveats: Compared against controls, patients with multiple sclerosis displayed significantly lower normalized Chao1 diversity. Elevated frequency relative to controls characterized several TRBV segments in patients, TRBV5-6, TRBV5-1 and TRBV20-1 among them. Samples from a shared batch, those prepared together, strongly co-clustered by F measure.

Libraries were made from TCR beta cDNA, and they carried unique molecular identifiers. Yield was approximately 500,000 cDNA molecules from 1 to 10 million T cells. One entry per CDR3 protein, called by TCRdb with MiXCR from the PCR reads. The sample comprises hundreds of thousands of distinct CDR3 sequences, 44% of which are singletons, and around 1.7% rests with the top ten. The V end lost 6 bases, the J end lost 5 bases, and 10 bases lay between the germline ends. This CDR3 is built from 12 residues. Germline loops: CDR1 MNHEY, CDR2 SVGAGI. The sequence was collected from a girl aged 5 to 17 with multiple sclerosis. Source material: blood. V and J are TRBV6-5 and TRBJ1-1; maybe TRBD1 (5 bases). CDR3 region: CASRRDSTEAFF. For the CDR3, the DNA is TGTGCCAGCAGACGAGACAGTACTGAAGCTTTCTTT.